The 12 T cell receptor beta chains below were found in one sample sequenced in a study of blood T cell repertoires in COVID-19. The data were produced by immunoSEQ multiplex PCR, yet TCRdb's version contains in-frame clones alone and is incomplete. The table has 28,000 or so clones, 88% seen once. Sequenced input: peripheral blood. These receptors came from a human donor in a cohort sampled during active COVID-19.

The rearrangement uses TRBV19 and TRBJ2-5, with 12 positions matching TRBD2. V was clipped by 5 bases and J by 3 bases; unmatched bases: 4. CDR3 length equals 15 residues. From germline, CDR1 is LNHDA and CDR2 SQIVND (reference sequence). Written as DNA, the CDR3 is TGTGCCAGTAGTCCGAGGACTAGCGGGGAAGAGACCCAGTACTTC. Amino acids: CASSPRTSGEETQYF.

V is TRBV6-5 and J is TRBJ1-6; D is perhaps TRBD1 (5 bases). Trimming removed 0 bases from V and 10 bases from J, with 10 bases in between. The CDR3 totals 14 residues. Looked up from germline, CDR1 is MNHEY and CDR2 is SVGAGI. DNA of the CDR3: TGTGCCAGCAGTTACTCAACCAAGGGGTCACCCCTCCACTTT. Translated, it gives CASSYSTKGSPLHF.

Here the CDR3 reads CASSTPRDYAGELFF. Written as DNA, the CDR3 is TGTGCCAGCAGTACCCCCAGGGACTATGCCGGGGAGCTGTTTTTT. The J gene is TRBJ2-2, the V gene TRBV6-5, with 7 bases fitting TRBD2. The CDR3 totals 15 residues. Germline V gene sequence: CDR1 MNHEY, CDR2 SVGAGI. Trimming took 5 bases from V and 6 from J; bases not matched to a gene: 9.

The CDR3 here is CASSSGGRETQYF. The CDR3 DNA reads TGTGCCAGCAGCTCGGGGGGCCGGGAGACCCAGTACTTC. The chain employs TRBV5-4 and TRBJ2-5; weak D call: TRBD2 (7 bases). This CDR3 is 13 amino acids long. Trimming stripped 3 bases from V and 5 bases from J, with 11 bases between. Germline CDR1 and CDR2: SGHNT and YYREEE (reference sequence).

V and J are TRBV4-2 and TRBJ1-4, with D hard to call. CDR3 size: 16 residues. V shed 0 bases and J shed 0 bases, with 8 bases lying between them. The germline CDR1 and CDR2 sequences are LGHNA and YNFKEQ. As DNA, the CDR3 is TGTGCCAGCAGCCAAGATAGGAGGTCAACTAATGAAAAACTGTTTTTT. Its translation is CASSQDRRSTNEKLFF.

V gene TRBV7-9 combines with J gene TRBJ2-3, with 10 bases that match TRBD2. CDR1 is SEHNR and CDR2 is FQNEAQ in the germline V gene (reference sequence). Unmatched junction bases numbered 5, after V lost 6 bases and J lost 5 bases. The CDR3 contains 14 residues. This CDR3 reads CASRPSGGRDTQYF. DNA for the CDR3: TGTGCCAGCAGACCTAGCGGGGGACGAGATACGCAGTATTTT.

This sequence joins TRBV7-2 and TRBJ2-1, with D perhaps matching TRBD1 (5 bases). The V end was cut by 11 bases, the J end by 7 bases, with 27 bases between. CDR1 is SGHTA, CDR2 FQGNSA, per germline. The CDR3 runs 16 residues. The CDR3 region has the DNA TGTGCCGGGTCCAGGGATCGGGTCTCCCTGAGGAATGAGCAGTTCTTC. It specifies CAGSRDRVSLRNEQFF.

The chain links TRBV18 to TRBJ2-7; D may be TRBD1 (5 bases). The CDR3 covers 13 residues. The germline CDR1 and CDR2 sequences are KGHSH and LQKENI. Trimming stripped 3 bases from V and 2 bases from J, with 8 bases between. CDR3 protein: CASSPGHTYEQYF. For the CDR3, the DNA is TGTGCCAGCTCACCCGGACATACCTACGAGCAGTACTTC.

The table lists this clone with a count of one. This chain connects TRBV9 to TRBJ1-3, with 7 bases matching TRBD1. Germline V gives CDR1 SGDLS, CDR2 YYNGEE. J lost 0 bases, V lost 4 bases, and 13 bases had no gene match. This CDR3 is 18 amino acids long. The CDR3 protein is CASSPSPRTGGSGNTIYF. The CDR3 DNA follows: TGTGCCAGCAGCCCAAGCCCGAGGACAGGAGGCTCTGGAAACACCATATATTTT.

Worth noting for this clone: The junction does not match germline at one end; this may be a read error. This chain links TRBV3-1 (or the pseudogene TRBV3-2) with TRBJ2-7; weak D call: TRBD1 (5 bases). This CDR3 is built from 12 residues. CDR1 and CDR2 from the germline V gene are LGHDT and YNNKEL (reference sequence). The CDR3 here is CASSQESGPRDF. The CDR3 bases are TGTGCCAGCAGCCAAGAGTCAGGGCCTAGAGACTTC.

This clone has a single count. The chain combines TRBV9 with TRBJ1-5, with D tentatively TRBD1 (5 bases). The CDR3 runs to 15 residues. The germline CDR1 and CDR2 sequences are SGDLS and YYNGEE. The V gene lost 0 bases and the J gene lost 1 base, with 8 bases spanning the gap. Here the CDR3 reads CASSVVGASNQPQHF. The CDR3 DNA is TGTGCCAGCAGCGTAGTAGGGGCCAGCAATCAGCCCCAGCATTTT.

The chain couples TRBV15 to TRBJ1-4; TRBD1 matches at 11 bases. The CDR3 length is 15 residues. Germline CDR1 reads LNHNV; CDR2 reads YYDKDF (reference sequence). V lost 4 bases and J lost 8; bases outside the gene matches: 6. CDR3 bases: TGTGCCACCAGCAAGGGGACAGGGGGTGGAGAAAAACTGTTTTTT. It yields the protein CATSKGTGGGEKLFF. Full variable domain (missing parts from reference TRBV15 and TRBJ1-4): DAMVIQNPRYQVTQFGKPVTLSCSQTLNHNVMYWYQQKSSQAPKLLFHYYDKDFNNEADTPDNFQSRRPNTSFCFLDIRSPGLGDTAMYLCATSKGTGGGEKLFFGSGTQLSVL.